The 27 T cell receptor beta chains in this list originate from one sample, sequenced in a study of human T cells and chemical hapten exposure. Time point in this sample: healthy volunteer bleed at 6 weeks. The total RNA was obtained from whole blood that was not fractionated. TCRdb reprocessed the RACE reads via MiXCR and lists one record per CDR3 protein. The sample lists fewer than 85,000 distinct CDR3 sequences; 8.6% were seen once. Sequencing used whole blood. The receptors shown here come from a male donor in good health. Some clones in this sample may be carry-over from other donors' samples.

The table lists this clonotype with a few counts. The rearrangement uses TRBV29-1 and TRBJ1-1; 7 nucleotides match TRBD1. The J segment lost 0 bases and the V segment lost 7 bases, leaving 5 bases of the junction unmatched. The CDR3 is 13 amino acids. Germline CDR1 and CDR2: SQVTM and ANQGSEA. CDR3 in DNA: TGCAGCGCGGTGACAGGGCTGAACACTGAAGCTTTCTTT. This sequence encodes CSAVTGLNTEAFF.

This clonotype has at least ten counts. The chain employs TRBV7-6 and TRBJ2-3, with D possibly being TRBD1 (5 bases). V was clipped by 1 base and J by 0 bases, with 17 bases between them. Germline-derived CDR1 and CDR2 are SGHVS and FNYEAQ. This CDR3 is 18 amino acids long. The CDR3 is CASSLGVSTASSTDTQYF. The DNA for the CDR3 is TGTGCCAGCAGCTTAGGGGTCTCGACAGCTTCTAGCACAGATACGCAGTATTTT.

The chain has TRBV20-1 and TRBJ2-5; a weak D match, TRBD2 (6 bases). V was pared by 8 bases and J by 3 bases, with 16 bases between. The CDR3 length is 13 residues. From germline, CDR1 is DFQATT and CDR2 SNEGSKA (reference sequence). The CDR3: CSFIGGQKETQYF. The DNA for the CDR3 is TGCAGTTTCATCGGAGGGCAGAAAGAGACCCAGTACTTC.

There are many counts of this clonotype. The chain recombines TRBV7-2 with TRBJ1-4, with 9 bases that match TRBD1. Germline CDR1 is SGHTA and CDR2 is FQGNSA. The CDR3 has 13 residues. Losses at the gene ends were 5 bases for V and 14 bases for J; bases not matched to a gene: 9. Here the CDR3 DNA reads TGTGCCAGCAGCCAGAGGACAGGGGAGTTGCTGTTTTTT. Protein: CASSQRTGELLFF.

The chain employs TRBV7-2 and TRBJ2-2, with D perhaps given as TRBD1 or TRBD2 (5 bases each). The V end lost 5 bases, the J end lost 4 bases, and 17 bases lay between the germline ends. Germline CDR1 SGHTA, CDR2 FQGNSA. CDR3 length: 16 residues. The DNA for the CDR3 is TGTGCCAGCAGCCGACCCTGGGACCTTCTCACCGGGGAGCTGTTTTTT. Translated: CASSRPWDLLTGELFF.

In this sample, this clonotype turned up many times. This sequence joins TRBV12-5 and TRBJ1-5; 7 bases line up with TRBD1. The germline CDR1 and CDR2 sequences are LGHNT and FRNRAP. V lost 9 bases and J lost 1; bases outside the gene matches: 3. CDR3 length: 13 amino acids. The chain's CDR3 is CASRGASNQPQHF. As DNA, the CDR3 is TGTGCTAGCAGGGGGGCGAGCAATCAGCCCCAGCATTTT.

This clonotype turned up a few times. The chain uses TRBV12-2 and TRBJ2-7; TRBD1 is taken as the D call from the table, unchecked against the DNA. TRBV12-2 is termed a pseudogene. The CDR3 runs 12 residues. The CDR3 region is CASRRTGYEQYF. The CDR3 nucleotides read TGTGCAAGTCGCCGGACAGGCTACGAGCAGTACTTC.

This clonotype showed up many times. The chain uses TRBV27 and TRBJ2-7; 9 bases are shared with TRBD1. The germline V gene encodes CDR1 MNHEY and CDR2 SMNVEV (reference sequence). The CDR3 extends over 15 amino acids. J lost 3 bases, V lost 2 bases, and 5 bases had no gene match. CDR3: CASSLPGQGYYEQYF. In DNA form, the CDR3 reads TGTGCCAGCAGTTTACCGGGACAGGGTTACTACGAGCAGTACTTC.

This clonotype was counted between two and nine times. DNA for the CDR3: TGTGCCAGCAGTCCCGGGGGTGGCGGTTCACCCCTCCACTTT. It yields the protein CASSPGGGGSPLHF. This chain connects TRBV6-1 to TRBJ1-6; tentatively, D is TRBD1 (5 bases). Trimming stripped 5 bases from V and 9 bases from J, with 14 bases between. The CDR3 has 14 residues. The germline V gene encodes CDR1 MNHNS and CDR2 SASEGT.

This clonotype came up a few times. The V and J genes are TRBV2 and TRBJ1-4, with TRBD1 identical over 7 bases. The germline gives CDR1 SNHLY, CDR2 FYNNEI. The CDR3 runs to 15 residues. Trimming removed 6 bases from V and 7 bases from J; junction bases left unmatched: 11. In DNA form, the CDR3 reads TGTGCCAGCAGCCTCTTTGGACAGGCGATTGAAAAACTGTTTTTT. Its translation: CASSLFGQAIEKLFF.

The V call is TRBV20-1, the J call TRBJ2-3, with 9 nucleotides matching TRBD2. CDR3 length: 15 residues. From germline, CDR1 is DFQATT and CDR2 SNEGSKA (reference sequence). The V segment lost 0 bases and the J segment 2 bases; nucleotides outside the gene matches: 3. CDR3 loop: CSARDLAGDTDTQYF. The DNA for the CDR3 is TGCAGTGCTAGAGATTTAGCGGGGGACACAGATACGCAGTATTTT.

This clonotype was detected ten times or more. This rearrangement joins TRBV7-9 to TRBJ2-7; D not resolved. The germline CDR1 and CDR2 sequences are SEHNR and FQNEAQ (reference sequence). Trimming shortened V by 5 bases and J by 4 bases, and 12 bases separated the two germline ends. The CDR3 loop spans 13 amino acids. For the CDR3, the DNA is TGTGCCAGCAGCCGTCCTCTCAGTTACGAGCAGTACTTC. Its translation is CASSRPLSYEQYF.

In regard to this clonotype: A much larger clone is a single base away; this may be a read error. The chain is built from TRBV29-1 and TRBJ1-1, with D possibly being TRBD1 (6 bases). The length of the CDR3 is 12 residues. V lost 7 bases to trimming and J lost 6 bases, with 15 bases between them. Germline V gene data show CDR1 as SQVTM and CDR2 as ANQGSEA. DNA for the CDR3: TGCAGCGACGCACAGGGAAGCTCTGAAGCTTTCTTT. Encoded protein: CSDAQGSSEAFF.

The chain joins TRBV29-1 to TRBJ2-3; D is unclear. V shed 4 bases and J shed 5 bases, with 7 bases lying between them. The germline gives CDR1 SQVTM, CDR2 ANQGSEA. There are 11 residues in the CDR3. The DNA of the CDR3 is TGCAGCGTTGTCTTAGGAGATACGCAGTATTTT. Protein: CSVVLGDTQYF.

The V and J genes are TRBV2 and TRBJ2-5; D remains unclear. The CDR3 has 11 amino acids. CDR1 and CDR2 from the germline V gene are SNHLY and FYNNEI. The germline V and J ends were trimmed by 7 bases and 7 bases, with 10 bases remaining between them. The CDR3 coding sequence is TGTGCCAGCACCCCCGGCCGGACCCAGTACTTC. Translation gives CASTPGRTQYF.

The genes are TRBV7-2 and TRBJ2-7; D not certain. CDR3 size: 13 residues. The germline V gene has CDR1 SGHTA and CDR2 FQGNSA. Trimming took 5 bases from V and 1 from J, leaving 9 bases between them. The CDR3 DNA reads as TGTGCCAGCAGCCCATCCCTGTCCTACGAGCAGTACTTC. Translated: CASSPSLSYEQYF. The complete variable domain, with remaining parts taken from reference TRBV7-2 and TRBJ2-7, reads GAGVSQSPSNKVTEKGKDVELRCDPISGHTALYWYRQSLGQGLEFLIYFQGNSAPDKSGLPSDRFSAERTGGSVSTLTIQRTQQEDSAVYLCASSPSLSYEQYFGPGTRLTVT.

This clonotype has a handful of counts. This chain links TRBV14 with TRBJ1-1; D remains unclear. The CDR3 extends over 13 amino acids. Trimming removed 1 base from V and 6 bases from J, with 9 bases in between. CDR1 and CDR2 (germline): SGHDN, FVKESK. The CDR3 coding sequence is TGTGCCAGCAGCCAAGCGGGGTTCGCTGAAGCTTTCTTT. It specifies CASSQAGFAEAFF.

The gene calls are TRBV5-1 and TRBJ2-7; 10 bases align to TRBD2. After removal of 2 bases from V and 6 bases from J, the junction contained 8 bases not matched to a gene. The CDR3 is made up of 15 amino acids. Germline V gene sequence: CDR1 SGHRS, CDR2 YFSETQ. The CDR3 loop reads CASSLFLAGGGEQYF. CDR3 nucleotides: TGCGCCAGCAGCTTATTTTTAGCGGGAGGCGGCGAGCAGTACTTC.

The chain combines TRBV20-1 with TRBJ1-4, with D maybe TRBD1 (6 bases). The CDR3 loop spans 13 amino acids. Trimming removed 6 bases from V and 6 bases from J, with 14 bases in between. Germline CDR1 and CDR2: DFQATT and SNEGSKA (reference sequence). The CDR3 DNA reads TGCAGTGCACAGAAGGGGGGTCATGAAAAACTGTTTTTT. Translated, it gives CSAQKGGHEKLFF.

This clonotype was found a few times. The chain couples TRBV5-4 to TRBJ1-1; 9 bases fit TRBD1. The CDR3 runs to 13 residues. Germline lookup yields CDR1 SGHNT and CDR2 YYREEE (reference sequence). Trimming removed 2 bases from V and 5 bases from J; junction bases left unmatched: 1. CDR3 nucleotides: TGTGCCAGCAGCTTCGGACAGGGGACTGAAGCTTTCTTT. Amino acids: CASSFGQGTEAFF.

There are a few counts of this clonotype. The chain employs TRBV7-7 and TRBJ2-1, with a possible D match to TRBD1 (6 bases). The CDR3 has 13 residues. The V and J ends lost 2 bases and 10 bases respectively, with 12 bases between them. The germline CDR1 and CDR2 sequences are SSHAT and FNYEAQ (reference sequence). CDR3 protein: CASSLSGVGEQFF. As DNA, the CDR3 is TGTGCCAGCAGCTTATCAGGGGTCGGGGAGCAGTTCTTC.

This clonotype was detected a few times. This chain links TRBV7-2 with TRBJ2-1; TRBD1 matches at 8 bases. The CDR3 extends over 16 amino acids. From germline, CDR1 is SGHTA and CDR2 FQGNSA. V trimming: 4 bases; J trimming: 8 bases; junction bases outside the gene matches: 13. The CDR3 sequence is CASSSRTGFFIDEQFF. CDR3 in DNA: TGTGCCAGCAGCTCAAGGACAGGGTTCTTTATCGATGAGCAGTTCTTC.

Ten or more counts support this clonotype. J is TRBJ2-1 and V is TRBV4-3; TRBD2 agrees at 9 bases. V was clipped by 7 bases and J by 2 bases; unmatched bases: 12. Germline V lookup: CDR1 LGHNA, CDR2 YSLEER. CDR3 length: 17 amino acids. The CDR3 bases are TGCGCCAGCAACCACAGAGGGGCTAGCGGGGCCTACAATGAGCAGTTCTTC. The encoded protein is CASNHRGASGAYNEQFF.

This chain joins TRBV7-2 and TRBJ2-7; TRBD1 is a possible D gene (5 bases). This CDR3 has 13 amino acids. Germline CDR1 SGHTA, CDR2 FQGNSA. Trimming removed 6 bases at V and 4 bases at J, with 13 bases between. Here the CDR3 reads CASRLGHLYEQYF. The CDR3 region has the DNA TGTGCCAGCAGACTTGGACACCTGTACGAGCAGTACTTC. Combining the CDR3 with reference TRBV7-2 and TRBJ2-7 gives the whole variable domain GAGVSQSPSNKVTEKGKDVELRCDPISGHTALYWYRQSLGQGLEFLIYFQGNSAPDKSGLPSDRFSAERTGGSVSTLTIQRTQQEDSAVYLCASRLGHLYEQYFGPGTRLTVT.

This clonotype was observed many times. The chain is built from TRBV29-1 and TRBJ1-2; D uncertain. CDR1 is SQVTM, CDR2 ANQGSEA, per germline. With 1 base removed from V and 7 bases from J, the gap between germline ends came to 10 bases. The CDR3 contains 12 residues. The CDR3 is CSVEAWGGGYTF. DNA of the CDR3: TGCAGCGTTGAAGCATGGGGAGGTGGCTACACCTTC.

This clonotype turned up a few times. The chain has TRBV27 and TRBJ1-3, with 7 bases that match TRBD1. With V trimmed by 6 bases and J by 1 base, 6 bases remained unmatched. Germline V gene data show CDR1 as MNHEY and CDR2 as SMNVEV (reference sequence). This CDR3 has 15 amino acids. CDR3 amino acids: CASRKTGVSGNTIYF. The CDR3 DNA reads as TGTGCCAGCAGGAAAACAGGGGTGTCTGGAAACACCATATATTTT.

This clonotype showed up many times. V gene TRBV7-9 combines with J gene TRBJ2-5; 8 bases agree with TRBD1. The CDR3 spans 15 residues. Per germline, CDR1 SEHNR and CDR2 FQNEAQ (reference sequence). V was pared by 4 bases and J by 4 bases, with 8 bases of the junction left unmatched. This CDR3 is CASSSTDRVGETQYF. The DNA of the CDR3 is TGTGCCAGCAGCTCAACGGACAGGGTCGGAGAGACCCAGTACTTC.